This paragraph covers one T cell receptor (beta chain) sequence. Trimming pared 0 bases from V and 3 bases from J, leaving 15 bases between. The germline gives CDR1 SQVTM, CDR2 ANQGSEA. This CDR3 comprises 16 residues. These data belong to a study of blood T cell repertoires in COVID-19. Study at large: Some COVID-19 samples were acute and others convalescent; all came from the United States, Italy and Spain. PBMCs, B-cell-depleted T cells, or T cells provided the cDNA or gDNA that made up the material.

Assay: immunoSEQ multiplex PCR; the TCRdb copy retains only in-frame clones and omits some. The sample lists about 88,000 clones, about 88% seen once, with 2.9% in the top ten. This clonotype was sampled from a woman at least 80 years old with acute or convalescent COVID-19. Input material: peripheral blood. The chain couples TRBV29-1 to TRBJ2-1, with D possibly TRBD2 on 6 matching bases. CDR3 in DNA: TGCAGCGTTGAAGAAGGAAGAACTAGCCGCTACAATGAGCAGTTCTTC. The encoded protein is CSVEEGRTSRYNEQFF.